The T cell receptor (beta chain) under discussion was sequenced for a study of beta chain features in type 1 diabetes. Populations isolated by sorting all had purity greater than 95%. The sequenced template was cDNA made from the entire isolated RNA. Around 3.7 million reads was the average for naive, central memory and regulatory T cell samples. Clones were read by immunoSEQ multiplex PCR, and TCRdb kept only the in-frame ones, dropping some. There are 130,000 to 150,000 clones in the sample; about 51% occur only once, and 0.35% to 0.45% lies in the top ten. Sequencing input: Tregs from blood. The clonotype originates from a man aged 18 to 35 in good health.

The CDR3 here is CASSPGLLFNEKLFF. The CDR3 bases are TGTGCCAGCAGCCCCGGTTTGCTCTTTAATGAAAAACTGTTTTTT. The V gene is TRBV7-9, the J gene TRBJ1-4; the D is unclear. Germline loops: CDR1 SEHNR, CDR2 FQNEAQ (reference sequence). The CDR3 has 15 residues. The V and J ends lost 5 bases and 4 bases respectively, with 14 bases between them.